A single T cell receptor beta chain is shown here with its context. Its target is unknown. PCR employed 60 Vbeta and 13 Jbeta primers. Generated by immunoSEQ multiplex PCR, the TCRdb table keeps only in-frame clones and is missing some. The table records 110,000 to 150,000 clones, approximately 81% of them present only once. The data were obtained in a study of cytomegalovirus exposure and HLA in healthy donors. The CDR3 covers 16 residues. Germline-derived CDR1 and CDR2 are MNHEY and SVGAGI. V lost 0 bases to trimming and J lost 1 base; unmatched junction nucleotides: 3. Study observations and caveats: In a later analysis, HLA-C alleles had the fewest associated TCRs, DRB1 alleles the most. A missense DCLRE1C variant was associated with V- and J-gene trimming of TCR beta chains in a later analysis, and an independent cohort replicated the association. Beyond CMV serostatus, there was no information to go on about immune exposure.

The sample comprised PBMCs. V and J are TRBV6-5 and TRBJ2-3, with TRBD2 identical over 8 bases. The receptor comes from a woman aged 40 to 55 in good health and CMV-seropositive. For the CDR3, the DNA is TGTGCCAGCAGTTACTCAGCGGGAGTGGGCACAGATACGCAGTATTTT. Protein product: CASSYSAGVGTDTQYF.